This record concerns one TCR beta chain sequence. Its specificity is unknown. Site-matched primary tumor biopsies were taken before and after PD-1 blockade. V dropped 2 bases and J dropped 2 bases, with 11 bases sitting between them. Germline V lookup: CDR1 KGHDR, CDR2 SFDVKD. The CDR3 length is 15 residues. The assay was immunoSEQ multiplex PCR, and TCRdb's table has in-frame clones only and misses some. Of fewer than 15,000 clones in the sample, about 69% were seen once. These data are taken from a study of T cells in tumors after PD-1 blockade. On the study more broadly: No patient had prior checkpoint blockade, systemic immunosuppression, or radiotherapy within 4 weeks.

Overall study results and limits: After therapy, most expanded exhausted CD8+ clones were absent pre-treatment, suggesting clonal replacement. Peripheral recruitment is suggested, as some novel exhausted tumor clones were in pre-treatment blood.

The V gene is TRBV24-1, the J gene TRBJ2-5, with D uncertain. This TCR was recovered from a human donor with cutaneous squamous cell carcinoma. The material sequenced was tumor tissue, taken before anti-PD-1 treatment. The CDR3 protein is CATSDSRRAQETQYF. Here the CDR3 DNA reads TGTGCCACCAGTGATTCACGACGGGCTCAAGAGACCCAGTACTTC.